This TCR beta chain is from a study of T-cell reconstitution after alpha-beta-depleted transplantation in children. Trimming at V came to 8 bases and at J to 4 bases, leaving 14 bases not matched to a gene. CDR3 size: 16 residues. CDR1 is MNHEY and CDR2 is SMNVEV in the germline V gene (reference sequence). A TCRbeta library incorporating unique molecular identifiers was prepared. Each CDR3 protein gets one entry after TCRdb re-called the PCR reads with MiXCR. The sample has about 360,000 distinct CDR3 sequences, 10% to 15% seen once. The chain uses TRBV27 and TRBJ1-2, with 9 bases matching TRBD1. The sequences come from PBMCs, collected from the stem cell graft. This clonotype was obtained from a human donor who donated a stem cell graft to a child with Fanconi anemia. The CDR3 protein is CASRHYRGRIGYGYTF. The CDR3 region has the DNA TGTGCCAGCCGACACTACAGGGGGCGGATTGGCTATGGCTACACCTTC.